This TCR beta chain derives from a study of technical replicates of blood from a few donors. Generated by immunoSEQ multiplex PCR, the TCRdb table keeps only in-frame clones and is missing some. The table has about 64,000 clones, 70% to 90% seen once. Trimming removed 1 base from V and 4 bases from J, with 11 bases in between. CDR3 size: 14 residues. Germline assignment: CDR1 SGHRS and CDR2 YFSETQ. Sequencing was performed on PBMCs. The receptor comes from a human donor in good health. Some clones in this sample may be carry-over from other donors' samples. The V and J genes are TRBV5-1 and TRBJ2-5; D perhaps matches TRBD1 (6 bases). The CDR3 region has the DNA TGCGCCAGCAGCTTGACAACCAGGGGAGAGACCCAGTACTTC. Protein product: CASSLTTRGETQYF.